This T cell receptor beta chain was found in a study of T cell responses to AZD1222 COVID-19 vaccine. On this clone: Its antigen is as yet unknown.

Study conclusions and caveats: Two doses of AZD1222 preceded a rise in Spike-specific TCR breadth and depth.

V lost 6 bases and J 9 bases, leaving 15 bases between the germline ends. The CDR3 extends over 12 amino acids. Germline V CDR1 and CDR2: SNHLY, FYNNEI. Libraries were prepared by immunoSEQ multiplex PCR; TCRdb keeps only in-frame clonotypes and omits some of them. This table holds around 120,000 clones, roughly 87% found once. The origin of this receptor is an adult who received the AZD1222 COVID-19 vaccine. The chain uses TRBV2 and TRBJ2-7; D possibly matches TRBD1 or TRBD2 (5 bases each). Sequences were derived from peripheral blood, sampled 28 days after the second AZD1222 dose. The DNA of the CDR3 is TGTGCCAGCAGCCTGGCCTCAGGGAGGCAGTACTTC. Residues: CASSLASGRQYF.